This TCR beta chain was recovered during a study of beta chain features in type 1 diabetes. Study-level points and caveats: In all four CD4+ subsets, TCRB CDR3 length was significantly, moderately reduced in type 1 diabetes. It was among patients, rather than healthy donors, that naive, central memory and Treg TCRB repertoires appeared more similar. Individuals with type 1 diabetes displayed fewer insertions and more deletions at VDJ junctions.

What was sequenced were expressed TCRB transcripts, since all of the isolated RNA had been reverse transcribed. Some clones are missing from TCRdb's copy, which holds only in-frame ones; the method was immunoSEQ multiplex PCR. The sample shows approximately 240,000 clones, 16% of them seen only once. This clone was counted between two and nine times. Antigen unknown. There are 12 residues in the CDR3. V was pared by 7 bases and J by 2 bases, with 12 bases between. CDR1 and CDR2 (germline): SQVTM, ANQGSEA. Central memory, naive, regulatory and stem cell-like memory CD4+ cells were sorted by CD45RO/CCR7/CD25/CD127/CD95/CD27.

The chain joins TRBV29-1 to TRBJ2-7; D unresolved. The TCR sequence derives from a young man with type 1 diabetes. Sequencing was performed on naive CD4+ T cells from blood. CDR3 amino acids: CSARTPTYEQYF. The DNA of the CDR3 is TGCAGCGCTAGGACCCCGACCTACGAGCAGTACTTC.